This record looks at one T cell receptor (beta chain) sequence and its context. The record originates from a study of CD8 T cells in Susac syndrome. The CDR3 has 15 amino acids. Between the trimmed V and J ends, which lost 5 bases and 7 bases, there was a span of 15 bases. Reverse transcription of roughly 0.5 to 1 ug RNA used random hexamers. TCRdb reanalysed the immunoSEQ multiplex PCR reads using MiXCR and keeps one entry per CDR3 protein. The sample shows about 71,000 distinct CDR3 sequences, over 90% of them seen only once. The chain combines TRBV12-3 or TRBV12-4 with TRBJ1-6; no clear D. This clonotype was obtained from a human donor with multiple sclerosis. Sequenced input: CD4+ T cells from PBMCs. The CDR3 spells CASSPRTGGNSPLHF. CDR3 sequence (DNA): TGTGCCAGCAGTCCTAGGACCGGTGGAAATTCACCCCTCCACTTT.